One and the same sample provided the 27 T cell receptor beta chains below, sequenced in a study of tumor-infiltrating lymphocytes in primary liver carcinoma. From approximately 530 ng of total RNA, TCR beta-specific cDNA was reverse-transcribed using a constant-region primer. Modified slightly, ARM-PCR produced TCR beta libraries over three nested multiplex PCR rounds. Amplification in the first two PCR rounds was performed using TRBV1-TRBV30 forward primers and a C-beta reverse primer for 10 cycles each. TCRdb fed the multiplex PCR reads into MiXCR, producing one record per CDR3 protein. The repertoire holds about 320,000 distinct CDR3 sequences, 65% seen once, with about 9.4% in the top ten. Germline DNA was also extracted, and blood RNA was taken from unsorted whole blood. Sequencing was performed on peripheral blood. These receptor sequences come from a man in his forties with primary liver carcinoma and hepatitis B virus infection.

The chain links TRBV5-6 to TRBJ2-7, with a possible D match to TRBD1 (6 bases). CDR3 length: 14 amino acids. The V and J ends lost 6 bases and 2 bases respectively, with 15 bases between them. Germline V gene data show CDR1 as SGHDT and CDR2 as YYEEEE. DNA for the CDR3: TGTGCCAGCACCACTGTGGGACATCCCTACGAGCAGTACTTC. This gives the protein CASTTVGHPYEQYF.

The chain joins TRBV4-2 to TRBJ2-7; no definite D call. V was trimmed by 0 bases and J by 7 bases, leaving 13 bases between them. This CDR3 is 14 amino acids long. Germline CDR1 and CDR2: LGHNA and YNFKEQ. CDR3 in amino acids: CASSQEEWLGEQYF. The DNA for the CDR3 is TGTGCCAGCAGCCAAGAGGAGTGGCTGGGGGAGCAGTACTTC.

This clonotype occurred once. The CDR3 loop reads CASSLLASLIDTQYF. Written as DNA, the CDR3 is TGTGCCAGCAGTTTACTAGCGAGCCTCATAGATACGCAGTATTTT. The chain recombines TRBV12-3 or TRBV12-4 with TRBJ2-3; TRBD2 might be the D (6 bases). The CDR3 is made up of 15 amino acids. V was pared by 2 bases and J by 5 bases, with 14 bases between.

This clonotype showed up many times. The chain couples TRBV29-1 to TRBJ2-2; a possible D gene is TRBD2 (6 bases). The CDR3 has 13 residues. Between the trimmed V and J ends, which lost 5 bases and 4 bases, there was a span of 11 bases. Germline CDR1 and CDR2: SQVTM and ANQGSEA. The CDR3 loop is CSVRPGVTGELFF. Written as DNA, the CDR3 is TGCAGCGTTCGTCCGGGAGTCACCGGGGAGCTGTTTTTT.

On this clonotype itself: A much larger clone differs from this one at a single base, so this may be a read error. The chain employs TRBV6-2 or TRBV6-3 and TRBJ2-5; the D gene is possibly TRBD1 (5 bases). The CDR3 covers 14 residues. V lost 7 bases and J lost 5, with 17 bases in between. The germline V gene has CDR1 MNHEY and CDR2 SVGEGT. The CDR3, as DNA: TGTGCCAGCACACCCCTAGGGGTTATGGAGACCCAGTACTTC. The encoded protein is CASTPLGVMETQYF.

This clonotype was detected a few times. This chain uses TRBV7-9 with TRBJ2-6, with D possibly matching TRBD1 (6 bases). V was cut by 5 bases and J by 1 base, with 9 bases left in between. Germline CDR1 and CDR2: SEHNR and FQNEAQ (reference sequence). The CDR3 is 15 residues long. The CDR3 region is CASSPQGSGANVLTF. CDR3 nucleotides: TGTGCCAGCAGCCCACAGGGTTCTGGGGCCAACGTCCTGACTTTC.

Remarks on this clonotype: At one end the junction does not follow the germline gene, possibly because of a read error. The chain employs TRBV6-1 and TRBJ2-2, with a weak D call TRBD1 (5 bases). Germline V gene sequence: CDR1 MNHNS, CDR2 SASEGT. There are 15 residues in the CDR3. The CDR3 is CARSEADRDTGELFF. CDR3 DNA sequence: TGTGCCAGAAGTGAAGCTGACAGAGACACCGGGGAGCTGTTTTTT.

This clonotype occurred many times. The gene calls are TRBV6-6 and TRBJ1-6; the D is unclear. Germline V CDR1 and CDR2: MNHNY, SVGAGI (reference sequence). This CDR3 region has 14 residues. With 5 bases removed from V and 13 bases from J, the gap between germline ends came to 18 bases. This chain's CDR3 is CASSIPSLGAPLHF. The CDR3 DNA sequence: TGTGCCAGCAGTATACCCTCCCTGGGAGCGCCCCTCCACTTT.

A note on this clonotype: A much larger clone differs from this one at a single base, so this may be a read error. The chain combines TRBV12-3 or TRBV12-4 with TRBJ2-2; D ambiguous. Between the trimmed V and J ends, which lost 6 bases and 5 bases, there was a span of 16 bases. The CDR3 is made up of 15 amino acids. CDR3 DNA sequence: TGTGCCAGCAGCTTTGGCGCCGACGGAACCGGGGAGCTGTTTTTT. Encoded protein: CASSFGADGTGELFF.

As to this clonotype: A single base separates this from a much larger clone, so it may be a read error. The V call is TRBV11-2, the J call TRBJ2-1; 7 bases fit TRBD2. There are 15 residues in the CDR3. Germline V CDR1 and CDR2: SGHAT, FQNNGV. The CDR3 coding sequence is TGTGCCAGCAACTTAGATTCGGGAGGAGGCAATGAGCAGTTCTTC. Its protein product is CASNLDSGGGNEQFF.

On this clonotype: A read error may be the cause here, since a much bigger clone is one base away. The chain has TRBV11-2 and TRBJ2-5; no definite D call. In germline, CDR1 is SGHAT, CDR2 FQNNGV. Trimming shortened V by 5 bases and J by 4 bases, and 17 bases separated the two germline ends. The CDR3 spans 15 residues. The CDR3 DNA reads TGTGCCAGCAGCAACGGTCGAGGCACCCGAGAGACCCAGTACTTC. It is translated as CASSNGRGTRETQYF.

The chain joins TRBV11-2 to TRBJ2-7, with no clear D. The DNA end is a closer match to TRBJ2-1, so the J assignment may be wrong. Germline assignment: CDR1 SGHAT and CDR2 FQNNGV. The CDR3 consists of 12 residues. CDR3 in amino acids: CASSPTAYGQFF. The CDR3 nucleotides read TGTGCCAGCAGTCCCACTGCCTACGGGCAGTTCTTC.

Remarks on this clonotype: This may be a read error: a much more frequent sequence differs by one nucleotide. Likely a read error: the CDR3 ends without its conserved phenylalanine or tryptophan. The rearrangement links TRBV6-5 to TRBJ1-2, with a possible D match to TRBD1 (5 bases). Germline assignment: CDR1 MNHEY and CDR2 SVGAGI. This CDR3 comprises 13 residues. Trimming took off 8 bases at V and 7 bases at J, with 17 bases between the two ends. CDR3 protein: CASGGGRGAGYTY. The CDR3 bases are TGTGCCAGCGGGGGAGGAAGAGGGGCTGGCTACACCTAC.

This clonotype is a singleton in its sample. One junction end does not reproduce the germline sequence, and a read error may be involved. The chain joins TRBV6-1 to TRBJ2-6; 11 bases fit TRBD2. The CDR3 contains 18 residues. Germline-derived CDR1 and CDR2 are MNHNS and SASEGT. For the CDR3, the DNA is TGTGCCAGCAGTGAAACTAGCGGGAGATTTACTGAGGCCAACGTCCAGACTTTC. This sequence encodes CASSETSGRFTEANVQTF.

Comments on this clonotype: The junction differs from germline at one of its ends, possibly a read error. This rearrangement joins TRBV14 to TRBJ2-3; possible D gene TRBD2, 5 bases. This CDR3 has 13 residues. The germline gives CDR1 SGHDN, CDR2 FVKESK. DNA of the CDR3: TGTACCAGCAGCCCGTCAGAACAGACTACGGAGTATTTT. Translated: CTSSPSEQTTEYF.

This clonotype was seen a single time. This clone may be a read error of a much larger clone one base away. V is TRBV6-2 or TRBV6-3 and J is TRBJ2-1; 7 positions agree with TRBD1. The CDR3 runs 15 residues. J lost 5 bases, V lost 6 bases, and 10 bases had no gene match. The germline gives CDR1 MNHEY, CDR2 SVGEGT. In DNA, the CDR3 is TGTGCCAGCAGGTCTACAGGGGAATCGCACAATGAGCAGTTCTTC. As protein: CASRSTGESHNEQFF.

The sample holds many counts of this clonotype. The chain recombines TRBV6-5 with TRBJ2-7, with TRBD1 identical over 7 bases. Trimming removed 0 bases from V and 4 bases from J; junction bases left unmatched: 6. This CDR3 comprises 15 residues. Germline CDR1 is MNHEY and CDR2 is SVGAGI. The CDR3 sequence is CASSYSSTGRYEQYF. As DNA, the CDR3 is TGTGCCAGCAGTTACTCTTCGACAGGGAGATACGAGCAGTACTTC.

This clonotype was observed once. Lacking the conserved final phenylalanine or tryptophan, this CDR3 likely reflects a read error. This chain links TRBV11-1 with TRBJ2-1; D is uncertain. This CDR3 region has 14 residues. CDR1 SGHAT and CDR2 FQDESV come from the germline V gene (reference sequence). V was shortened by 4 bases and J by 3 bases, with 10 bases between the two germline ends. Here the CDR3 DNA reads TGTGCCAGCAGCTCCAGGCGCATCTACAATGAGCAGTTCTTA. Translating it yields CASSSRRIYNEQFL.

Comments on this clonotype: This sequence may be a read error, since a much larger clone differs from it by one base. This chain connects TRBV14 to TRBJ2-2; 8 nucleotides agree with TRBD1. V shed 3 bases and J 4 bases; nucleotides not matched to a gene: 4. Germline CDR1 reads SGHDN; CDR2 reads FVKESK. This CDR3 spans 15 amino acids. The CDR3 here is CASSHGQGSTGELFF. CDR3 in DNA: TGTGCCAGCAGCCATGGACAGGGCAGCACCGGGGAGCTGTTTTTT.

This clonotype appeared many times. V is TRBV10-3 and J is TRBJ2-3; D unclear. The CDR3 runs 12 residues. CDR1 and CDR2 (germline): ENHRY, SYGVKD. The V end was cut by 0 bases, the J end by 6 bases, with 4 bases between. The CDR3 loop is CAISESWDTQYF. DNA of the CDR3: TGTGCCATCAGTGAGTCTTGGGATACGCAGTATTTT.

Of note for this clonotype: This may be a read error, as it is one base from a much larger clone. The genes are TRBV29-1 and TRBJ1-3; no definite D call. From germline, CDR1 is SQVTM and CDR2 ANQGSEA. The CDR3 runs to 12 residues. The V and J ends lost 8 bases and 0 bases respectively, with 8 bases between them. The CDR3 region is CSIYGSGNTIYF. The DNA for the CDR3 is TGCAGCATTTACGGCTCTGGAAACACCATATATTTT.

Details on this clonotype: One junction end does not reproduce the germline sequence, and a read error may be involved. The chain uses TRBV11-1 and TRBJ2-3; a weak D match, TRBD1 (6 bases). From germline, CDR1 is SGHAT and CDR2 FQDESV (reference sequence). The CDR3 spans 16 residues. The CDR3 sequence: CASSRRDTGNTDTHYF. Written as DNA, the CDR3 is TGTGCCAGCAGCAGAAGAGATACAGGGAACACAGATACGCACTATTTT.

This clonotype came up many times. The J gene is TRBJ2-7, the V gene TRBV6-2 or TRBV6-3; D is unresolved. V was pared by 0 bases and J by 5 bases, with 8 bases between. The CDR3 totals 13 residues. CDR1 and CDR2 from the germline V gene are MNHEY and SVGEGT. The CDR3 DNA reads TGTGCCAGCAGTTACTCCTGGGGAAACGAGCAGTACTTC. It specifies CASSYSWGNEQYF.

With regard to this clonotype: This may come from a read error, since a much larger clone is one base off. V usage is TRBV6-1 and J usage is TRBJ2-1; 7 positions match TRBD2. The CDR3 has 14 residues. Germline CDR1 reads MNHNS; CDR2 reads SASEGT. CDR3 in amino acids: CASSEPGLRDERFF. CDR3 DNA: TGTGCCAGCAGTGAACCGGGACTAAGAGATGAGCGGTTCTTC.

This clonotype occurred a few times. The genes are TRBV13 and TRBJ1-3; 7 nucleotides line up with TRBD1. The germline CDR1 and CDR2 sequences are PRHDT and FYEKMQ (reference sequence). The CDR3 extends over 14 amino acids. Trimming took 5 bases from V and 4 from J; bases not matched to a gene: 5. For the CDR3, the DNA is TGTGCCAGCAGCACACAGGGGTTCGGAAACACCATATATTTT. Its protein is CASSTQGFGNTIYF. Looking up the rest from reference TRBV13 and TRBJ1-3 gives the full variable domain: AAGVIQSPRHLIKEKRETATLKCYPIPRHDTVYWYQQGPGQDPQFLISFYEKMQSDKGSIPDRFSAQQFSDYHSELNMSSLELGDSALYFCASSTQGFGNTIYFGEGSWLTVV.

A note on this clonotype: Given a much more abundant clone one base away, this may be a read error. The chain links TRBV6-2 or TRBV6-3 to TRBJ2-7; 7 nucleotides match TRBD1. The V gene's germline CDR1 is MNHEY and CDR2 SVGEGT. Germline trimming cut 2 bases from V and 0 bases from J; bases unmatched to any gene: 13. CDR3 length equals 18 residues. The CDR3 DNA reads TGTGCCAGCAGTTACACGTTTTCCGGGACAGACAGCTCCTACGAGCAGTACTTC. Protein sequence: CASSYTFSGTDSSYEQYF.

The V and J genes are TRBV5-4 and TRBJ2-1, with 11 bases that match TRBD2. The germline V gene has CDR1 SGHNT and CDR2 YYREEE (reference sequence). V gave up 4 bases and J gave up 6 bases; unmatched junction bases: 9. The CDR3 consists of 16 residues. The CDR3 sequence: CASSEGGLAEFNEQFF. The CDR3 DNA follows: TGTGCCAGCAGCGAAGGGGGACTAGCGGAGTTCAATGAGCAGTTCTTC. Full variable domain (remainder filled in from reference TRBV5-4 and TRBJ2-1): ETGVTQSPTHLIKTRGQQVTLRCSSQSGHNTVSWYQQALGQGPQFIFQYYREEENGRGNFPPRFSGLQFPNYSSELNVNALELDDSALYLCASSEGGLAEFNEQFFGPGTRLTVL.